These 2 T cell receptor beta chains were all obtained from the same sample, sequenced in a study of blood T cells in healthy people across ages. Together with a sample-barcoded 5' primer, a J-beta primer mix was included in a second PCR lasting about 7 to 11 cycles. TCRdb fed the 5' RACE reads into MiXCR, producing one record per CDR3 protein. The repertoire has fewer than 900,000 distinct CDR3 sequences, 35% to 40% of them found once; the top ten carry roughly 13%. The sample taken for sequencing was blood. The receptors shown here come from a man aged 18 to 29 in good health.

Ten or more counts support this clonotype. The rearrangement joins TRBV20-1 to TRBJ2-4; 8 bases line up with TRBD2. This CDR3 has 14 residues. CDR1 is DFQATT, CDR2 SNEGSKA, per germline (reference sequence). The trim removed 5 bases at V and 2 bases at J, leaving 5 bases unmatched. The CDR3 region has the DNA TGCAGTGCTCCCCGGGGGGGTTCCAAAAACATTCAGTACTTC. As protein: CSAPRGGSKNIQYF.

V usage is TRBV4-3 and J usage is TRBJ2-1; possible D gene TRBD2, 7 bases. The V and J ends lost 2 bases and 13 bases respectively, with 30 bases between them. The CDR3 has 18 amino acids. Germline CDR1 is LGHNA and CDR2 is YSLEER. CDR3 sequence reads: CASSQLGTQTGGRKTQFF. The CDR3 nucleotides are TGCGCCAGCAGCCAATTGGGAACCCAGACGGGGGGCCGGAAGACCCAGTTCTTC.